The 21 T cell receptor beta chains below all came from one sample that was sequenced in a study of technical replicates of blood from a handful of donors. The data were produced by immunoSEQ multiplex PCR, yet TCRdb's version contains in-frame clones alone and is incomplete. The table has 65,000 to 90,000 clones, around 94% seen once. Sequencing used T cells isolated from PBMCs. Every receptor here comes from a human donor in good health.

The chain employs TRBV9 and TRBJ2-3, with 8 bases matching TRBD2. Losses at the gene ends were 4 bases for V and 3 bases for J; bases not matched to a gene: 16. Per germline, CDR1 SGDLS and CDR2 YYNGEE. The CDR3 loop spans 18 amino acids. In nucleotides, the CDR3 is TGTGCCAGCAGCCTTCTTACTAGCGGACGTACCTTGACAGATACGCAGTATTTT. Encoded protein: CASSLLTSGRTLTDTQYF. Together with reference TRBV9 and TRBJ2-3, the CDR3 gives the full variable domain: DSGVTQTPKHLITATGQRVTLRCSPRSGDLSVYWYQQSLDQGLQFLIQYYNGEERAKGNILERFSAQQFPDLHSELNLSSLELGDSALYFCASSLLTSGRTLTDTQYFGPGTRLTVL.

The V gene is TRBV7-3, the J gene TRBJ2-1; TRBD2 agrees at 8 bases. Germline V gene sequence: CDR1 SGHTA, CDR2 FQGTGA. J was trimmed by 2 bases and V by 1 base; bases with no gene match: 7. The CDR3 length is 17 residues. CDR3 amino acids: CASSLRGGRTAYNEQFF. In nucleotides, the CDR3 is TGTGCCAGCAGCTTAAGGGGCGGGAGGACGGCCTACAATGAGCAGTTCTTC.

The rearrangement joins TRBV29-1 to TRBJ2-3, with D possibly matching TRBD1 (6 bases). The germline V gene has CDR1 SQVTM and CDR2 ANQGSEA. The CDR3 consists of 15 residues. V dropped 4 bases and J dropped 0 bases, with 14 bases sitting between them. The CDR3 region is CSVVRGQGSTDTQYF. In DNA form, the CDR3 reads TGCAGCGTTGTCAGGGGCCAGGGTAGCACAGATACGCAGTATTTT.

This clone was seen more than once but under ten times. This chain connects TRBV30 to TRBJ1-4; 11 nucleotides align to TRBD1. Trimming at V came to 3 bases and at J to 9 bases, leaving 0 bases not matched to a gene. The CDR3 runs to 12 residues. Germline V gene sequence: CDR1 GTSNPN, CDR2 SVGIG (reference sequence). DNA of the CDR3: TGTGCCTGGAGGGACAGGGGGCAAAAACTGTTTTTT. It specifies CAWRDRGQKLFF.

The chain has TRBV2 and TRBJ2-5; 9 bases are a match to TRBD2. This CDR3 has 16 residues. J was trimmed by 5 bases and V by 3 bases; bases with no gene match: 10. Per the germline V gene, CDR1 is SNHLY and CDR2 is FYNNEI. CDR3 region: CASSDGYSGRGETQYF. The CDR3 DNA follows: TGTGCCAGCAGTGACGGATATAGCGGGAGAGGGGAGACCCAGTACTTC.

This chain joins TRBV13 and TRBJ1-1; TRBD1 matches 7 bases. The CDR3 contains 13 residues. CDR1 PRHDT and CDR2 FYEKMQ come from the germline V gene (reference sequence). J was trimmed by 8 bases and V by 4 bases; bases with no gene match: 7. The DNA of the CDR3 is TGTGCCAGCAGCTCTGGGGCCAGGGGGGAAGCTTTCTTT. Protein product: CASSSGARGEAFF.

The chain combines TRBV6-1 with TRBJ1-2; 7 bases line up with TRBD1. Germline V lookup: CDR1 MNHNS, CDR2 SASEGT. The ends lost 6 bases at V and 4 bases at J; junction bases unmatched: 11. The CDR3 contains 15 residues. The CDR3 reads CASSRTGDRGYGYTF. The CDR3 DNA sequence: TGTGCCAGCAGCCGAACCGGGGACAGAGGCTATGGCTACACCTTC.

The chain links TRBV2 to TRBJ2-7; D might be TRBD2 (6 bases). CDR1 is SNHLY and CDR2 is FYNNEI in the germline V gene. V was trimmed by 0 bases and J by 5 bases, leaving 11 bases between them. The CDR3 loop spans 14 amino acids. The CDR3 bases are TGTGCCAGCAGTGAAGCGACCGGGAGACACGAGCAGTACTTC. Protein: CASSEATGRHEQYF.

The chain couples TRBV7-8 to TRBJ2-5; perhaps TRBD2 as D (6 bases). V was shortened by 1 base and J by 4 bases, with 10 bases between the two germline ends. This CDR3 is 14 amino acids long. Germline loops: CDR1 SGHVS, CDR2 FQNEAQ. CDR3 amino acids: CASSLERGGETQYF. CDR3 DNA: TGTGCCAGCAGCTTAGAAAGGGGAGGAGAGACCCAGTACTTC.

This chain uses TRBV4-3 with TRBJ2-7; D is perhaps TRBD2 (7 bases). Germline CDR1 LGHNA, CDR2 YSLEER. The CDR3 is 15 residues long. Between the trimmed V and J ends, which lost 0 bases and 6 bases, there was a span of 15 bases. DNA of the CDR3: TGCGCCAGCAGCCAAGAGGGAGGGGGTTTGGTCGAGCAGTACTTC. This sequence encodes CASSQEGGGLVEQYF.

The chain carries TRBV25-1 and TRBJ2-7, with D perhaps matching TRBD2 (5 bases). Germline V gene data show CDR1 as MGHDK and CDR2 as SYGVNS. The CDR3 length is 14 residues. Trimming shortened V by 2 bases and J by 3 bases, and 11 bases separated the two germline ends. This chain's CDR3 is CASSEPGINYEQYF. In DNA form, the CDR3 reads TGTGCCAGCAGTGAACCGGGGATTAACTACGAGCAGTACTTC.

The chain has TRBV6-1 and TRBJ1-5; D gene uncertain. V lost 2 bases, J lost 4 bases, and 9 bases lay in between. Germline CDR1 is MNHNS and CDR2 is SASEGT. This CDR3 has 14 amino acids. CDR3 sequence reads: CASSENGLNQPQHF. The CDR3 nucleotides read TGTGCCAGCAGTGAAAACGGACTGAATCAGCCCCAGCATTTT.

V is TRBV5-4 and J is TRBJ2-7; D not certain. Germline CDR1 is SGHNT and CDR2 is YYREEE (reference sequence). V lost 1 base and J 3 bases, leaving 8 bases between the germline ends. The CDR3 runs to 13 residues. The CDR3 reads CASSLRESYEQYF. The CDR3 DNA sequence: TGTGCCAGCAGCTTGCGAGAGAGCTACGAGCAGTACTTC.

This chain joins TRBV27 and TRBJ1-2; the D is unclear. Germline CDR1 and CDR2: MNHEY and SMNVEV (reference sequence). The CDR3 contains 14 residues. V dropped 4 bases and J dropped 0 bases, with 9 bases sitting between them. CDR3 region: CASSYSSSNYGYTF. The CDR3 DNA sequence: TGTGCCAGCAGTTACAGCAGCTCTAACTATGGCTACACCTTC.

V is TRBV11-2 and J is TRBJ1-3; no clear D gene. The length of the CDR3 is 13 residues. V was trimmed by 0 bases and J by 7 bases, leaving 7 bases between them. Germline assignment: CDR1 SGHAT and CDR2 FQNNGV. CDR3 region: CASSLDLVNTIYF. The DNA for the CDR3 is TGTGCCAGCAGCTTAGATCTCGTCAACACCATATATTTT.

The chain uses TRBV27 and TRBJ2-7, with 10 nucleotides matching TRBD2. The germline V gene has CDR1 MNHEY and CDR2 SMNVEV (reference sequence). This CDR3 region has 16 residues. After removal of 5 bases from V and 6 bases from J, the junction contained 13 bases not matched to a gene. CDR3 coding DNA: TGTGCCAGCAGTCCACCGACTAGCGGGCCCCTCGGCGAGCAGTACTTC. This codes for CASSPPTSGPLGEQYF.

V and J are TRBV5-4 and TRBJ2-7, with 7 bases matching TRBD1. The CDR3 is 15 amino acids. Germline CDR1 is SGHNT and CDR2 is YYREEE (reference sequence). Trimming at V came to 2 bases and at J to 0 bases, leaving 5 bases not matched to a gene. As DNA, the CDR3 is TGTGCCAGCAGCTTACCCAGGGACAGCTCCTACGAGCAGTACTTC. This sequence encodes CASSLPRDSSYEQYF.

The J gene is TRBJ1-3, the V gene TRBV2; no clear D. V gave up 3 bases and J gave up 0 bases, with 9 bases separating them. Germline assignment: CDR1 SNHLY and CDR2 FYNNEI. This CDR3 is 15 amino acids long. The CDR3 DNA reads TGTGCCAGCAGTGATTTCAGTACCTCTGGAAACACCATATATTTT. Protein sequence: CASSDFSTSGNTIYF.

The chain carries TRBV28 and TRBJ2-7; 9 bases map to TRBD1. From germline, CDR1 is MDHEN and CDR2 SYDVKM. V lost 6 bases, J lost 9 bases, and 15 bases stayed unmatched. The CDR3 runs 15 residues. DNA of the CDR3: TGTGCCAGCAGAGAGGCGGGACAGGGCCCCCTCGCGCAGTACTTC. The encoded protein is CASREAGQGPLAQYF.

This clone was recorded only once. V gene TRBV30 combines with J gene TRBJ2-1, with 9 positions matching TRBD2. The CDR3 runs to 14 residues. CDR1 GTSNPN and CDR2 SVGIG come from the germline V gene (reference sequence). With V trimmed by 4 bases and J by 5 bases, 6 bases remained unmatched. The CDR3 nucleotides are TGTGCCTGGAATGCACTAGCGGGCCACAATGAGCAGTTCTTC. It codes for CAWNALAGHNEQFF.

DNA for the CDR3: TGTGCCAGCCTCCCGGGGGGGGGACAGGGCTACGAGCAGTACTTC. Amino acids: CASLPGGGQGYEQYF. The J gene is TRBJ2-7, the V gene TRBV2, with D possibly TRBD1 on 9 matching bases. Trimming shortened V by 8 bases and J by 3 bases, and 20 bases separated the two germline ends. This CDR3 is 15 amino acids long. CDR1 and CDR2 from the germline V gene are SNHLY and FYNNEI.